The source of this T cell receptor (beta chain) is a study of blood T cell repertoires in COVID-19. Study context: The origin of the acute and convalescent COVID-19 samples was the United States, Italy and Spain.

Cohort allocation depended upon clinical history that participants reported. Original data processing: For nucleated cells, counts were estimated from reference gene primer amplification. Using immunoSEQ multiplex PCR, the repertoire was profiled, and TCRdb retains in-frame clones only, with some absent. V and J calls and clone size come straight from that table; D and trimming were deduced from the DNA. The sample has approximately 230,000 clones, approximately 90% seen once. Trimming at V came to 1 base and at J to 7 bases, leaving 4 bases not matched to a gene. This CDR3 region has 14 residues. Germline V CDR1 and CDR2: LNHDA, SQIVND (reference sequence). On this clone itself: Other DNA sequences in this specimen translate into the identical CDR3.

This receptor was taken from a man between 35 and 55 years old who had recovered from COVID-19. V is TRBV19 and J is TRBJ2-1, with 7 bases that match TRBD2. The specimen was PBMCs or T cells enriched from blood (not recorded which). The CDR3 coding sequence is TGTGCCAGTAGTATAGGGCAGGGAGGGAATGAGCAGTTCTTC. Protein product: CASSIGQGGNEQFF.